The 11 T cell receptor beta chains reported below all come from one sample, sequenced in a study of blood T cell repertoires in COVID-19. Generated by immunoSEQ multiplex PCR, the TCRdb table keeps only in-frame clones and is missing some. Among hundreds of thousands of clones listed, about 87% were seen once. Material for sequencing was peripheral blood. These receptors were collected from a human donor in a cohort sampled during active COVID-19.

The chain links TRBV4-2 to TRBJ2-7; no clear D. V was trimmed by 4 bases and J by 5 bases, leaving 12 bases between them. The CDR3 has 13 residues. Germline V gene lookup returns CDR1 LGHNA and CDR2 YNFKEQ. CDR3 in DNA: TGTGCCAGCAGCCGTTCACAGTTAGACGAGCAGTACTTC. Translated: CASSRSQLDEQYF.

The chain is built from TRBV2 and TRBJ2-2; D is unclear. The CDR3 is 14 residues long. V shed 4 bases and J shed 4 bases, with 10 bases lying between them. Germline V gene sequence: CDR1 SNHLY, CDR2 FYNNEI. Written as DNA, the CDR3 is TGTGCCAGCAGTGTGGCGCAGCGCACCGGGGAGCTGTTTTTT. This gives the protein CASSVAQRTGELFF.

This chain uses TRBV24-1 with TRBJ1-2, with 7 bases identical to TRBD1. Germline V gives CDR1 KGHDR, CDR2 SFDVKD. With 6 bases clipped from V and 7 bases from J, the junction kept 13 bases outside the gene matches. This CDR3 is 15 amino acids long. The CDR3 DNA reads as TGTGCCACCAGTCCTCACGACAGGGACGGAAGTGGCTACACCTTC. Translation: CATSPHDRDGSGYTF.

This sequence joins TRBV2 and TRBJ1-5; possibly TRBD1 for D (6 bases). Trimming shortened V by 6 bases and J by 0 bases, and 12 bases separated the two germline ends. This CDR3 has 15 residues. Germline assignment: CDR1 SNHLY and CDR2 FYNNEI. CDR3 DNA sequence: TGTGCCAGCAGAAGGGACAAACATAGCAATCAGCCCCAGCATTTT. Encoded protein: CASRRDKHSNQPQHF. Filled out from reference TRBV2 and TRBJ1-5, the complete variable domain reads EPEVTQTPSHQVTQMGQEVILRCVPISNHLYFYWYRQILGQKVEFLVSFYNNEISEKSEIFDDQFSVERPDGSNFTLKIRSTKLEDSAMYFCASRRDKHSNQPQHFGDGTRLSIL.

This rearrangement joins TRBV9 to TRBJ1-2; tentatively, D is TRBD1 (5 bases). CDR1 and CDR2 (germline): SGDLS, YYNGEE. V was cut by 7 bases and J by 4 bases, with 14 bases left in between. CDR3 size: 13 residues. The CDR3 DNA reads as TGTGCCAGCGGGGACTCTTTAGGCTATGGCTACACCTTC. Translating it yields CASGDSLGYGYTF. Full variable domain (outside the CDR3, taken from reference TRBV9 and TRBJ1-2): DSGVTQTPKHLITATGQRVTLRCSPRSGDLSVYWYQQSLDQGLQFLIQYYNGEERAKGNILERFSAQQFPDLHSELNLSSLELGDSALYFCASGDSLGYGYTFGSGTRLTVV.

The chain has TRBV4-3 and TRBJ2-7, with 9 bases lining up with TRBD1. V shed 4 bases and J 5 bases; nucleotides not matched to a gene: 6. This CDR3 comprises 14 residues. Germline V gene lookup returns CDR1 LGHNA and CDR2 YSLEER. CDR3: CASSLGQGTNEQYF. The DNA for the CDR3 is TGCGCCAGCAGCCTGGGACAGGGCACCAACGAGCAGTACTTC.

This chain connects TRBV5-1 to TRBJ2-5, with D tentatively TRBD2 (6 bases). The V end was cut by 0 bases, the J end by 1 base, with 25 bases between. CDR1 and CDR2 from the germline V gene are SGHRS and YFSETQ. The CDR3 consists of 20 residues. CDR3 region: CASSLAPASFGRGTQETQYF. CDR3 coding DNA: TGCGCCAGCAGCTTGGCTCCAGCCTCCTTTGGACGGGGGACCCAAGAGACCCAGTACTTC.

The V and J genes are TRBV6-5 and TRBJ2-7; D unclear. The CDR3 runs 15 residues. CDR1 is MNHEY, CDR2 SVGAGI, per germline. Trimming cost V 6 bases and J 4 bases, with 19 bases left between them. This CDR3 is CASRFSWATWYEQYF. The CDR3 nucleotides read TGTGCCAGCAGGTTCTCATGGGCAACCTGGTACGAGCAGTACTTC.

The V gene is TRBV11-3, the J gene TRBJ2-1, with 7 nucleotides matching TRBD2. After removal of 1 base from V and 3 bases from J, the junction contained 6 bases not matched to a gene. Germline V gene lookup returns CDR1 SGHNT and CDR2 YENEEA. The CDR3 sequence is 16 residues long. The CDR3 region is CASSLGSSGIYNEQFF. The DNA of the CDR3 is TGTGCCAGCAGCTTAGGTTCGAGCGGGATCTACAATGAGCAGTTCTTC.

In DNA form, the CDR3 reads TGTGCCAGCGCGGCGACAGGGGCCCGTAGCTCTGGAAACACCATATATTTT. This gives the protein CASAATGARSSGNTIYF. The chain uses TRBV2 and TRBJ1-3; TRBD1 matches at 8 bases. The V gene's germline CDR1 is SNHLY and CDR2 FYNNEI. V trimming: 8 bases; J trimming: 0 bases; junction bases outside the gene matches: 12. The CDR3 is made up of 17 amino acids.

This chain uses TRBV7-2 with TRBJ1-2; D not certain. Germline CDR1 is SGHTA and CDR2 is FQGNSA. The CDR3 is made up of 16 amino acids. Trimming shortened V by 2 bases and J by 8 bases, and 21 bases separated the two germline ends. CDR3 sequence: CASSLSRETSRWGYTF. DNA for the CDR3: TGTGCCAGCAGCTTATCCCGGGAAACCTCGAGGTGGGGCTACACCTTC.